This T cell receptor (beta chain) was identified during a study of T cell responses to AZD1222 COVID-19 vaccine. In the study overall: Both about-4-week and about-12-week second-dose recipients were combined. Findings of the study overall: Repertoires were sampled only after the peak T cell response.

The germline CDR1 and CDR2 sequences are PRHDT and FYEKMQ (reference sequence). With V trimmed by 5 bases and J by 7 bases, 7 bases remained unmatched. The length of the CDR3 is 15 residues. Libraries were prepared by immunoSEQ multiplex PCR; TCRdb keeps only in-frame clonotypes and omits some of them. This table has 150,000 to 200,000 clones, approximately 93% appearing once. Points on this clone: The antigen is undetermined.

The clonotype originates from an adult in good health. The chain carries TRBV13 and TRBJ2-1, with 11 bases that match TRBD1. This material consisted of peripheral blood, taken on day 0 of AZD1222 vaccination. This chain's CDR3 is CASSLWGTGGNEQFF. In DNA form, the CDR3 reads TGTGCCAGCAGCCTGTGGGGGACAGGGGGGAATGAGCAGTTCTTC.